This TCR beta chain was sequenced in a study of cytomegalovirus exposure and HLA in healthy donors. Points from the study as a whole: Earlier findings revealed that most TCR beta V segments proved productive either about 87% or about 30% of the time.

Germline loops: CDR1 SGHVS, CDR2 FQNEAQ. The junction had 3 bases not matched to a gene; V was cut back by 1 base and J by 10 bases. The CDR3 loop spans 12 amino acids. Concerning this clone itself: The antigen is unknown.

With 60 Vbeta and 13 Jbeta primers, the PCR was carried out. Produced via immunoSEQ multiplex PCR; TCRdb's table is partial and in-frame only. This repertoire includes roughly 72,000 clones. What was sequenced was PBMCs. This TCR was sampled from a man aged 18 to 30 in good health and CMV-seropositive. V is TRBV7-8 and J is TRBJ1-1; 7 bases fit TRBD1. The CDR3 is CASSLGDRVAFF. The CDR3 DNA sequence: TGTGCCAGCAGCTTAGGAGACAGGGTAGCTTTCTTT. Variable domain in full (rest from reference TRBV7-8 and TRBJ1-1): GAGVSQSPRYKVAKRGQDVALRCDPISGHVSLFWYQQALGQGPEFLTYFQNEAQLDKSGLPSDRFFAERPEGSVSTLKIQRTQQEDSAVYLCASSLGDRVAFFGQGTRLTVV.